The 18 T cell receptor beta chains in this list originate from one sample, sequenced in a study of blood T cell repertoires in COVID-19. Using immunoSEQ multiplex PCR, the repertoire was profiled, and TCRdb retains in-frame clones only, with some absent. The sample gives almost 250,000 clones, around 87% of which show up once; about 1.6% is in the top ten. The sample consisted of PBMCs or T cells enriched from blood (not recorded which). The receptors shown here come from a woman between 45 and 60 years old who had recovered from COVID-19.

Written as DNA, the CDR3 is TGTGCCAGCAGCCCAGAAGTGACAGGGAGCTCTGGAAACACCATATATTTT. The encoded protein is CASSPEVTGSSGNTIYF. The chain recombines TRBV3-1 (or the pseudogene TRBV3-2) with TRBJ1-3; 7 nucleotides match TRBD1. The V segment lost 4 bases and the J segment 0 bases; nucleotides outside the gene matches: 9. The CDR3 contains 17 residues. In germline, CDR1 is LGHDT, CDR2 YNNKEL (reference sequence).

This sequence joins TRBV18 and TRBJ1-4; D may be TRBD1 (5 bases). Germline V lookup: CDR1 KGHSH, CDR2 LQKENI. This CDR3 comprises 15 residues. V gave up 6 bases and J gave up 8 bases, with 19 bases separating them. The CDR3, as DNA: TGTGCCAGCTCGACCGAGGTCGGGTCAGGGGAAAAACTGTTTTTT. Residues: CASSTEVGSGEKLFF. Based on the CDR3 plus reference TRBV18 and TRBJ1-4, the full variable domain is NAGVMQNPRHLVRRRGQEARLRCSPMKGHSHVYWYRQLPEEGLKFMVYLQKENIIDESGMPKERFSAEFPKEGPSILRIQQVVRGDSAAYFCASSTEVGSGEKLFFGSGTQLSVL.

V usage is TRBV30 and J usage is TRBJ1-6; D call uncertain. V was trimmed by 1 base and J by 10 bases, leaving 14 bases between them. Germline CDR1 reads GTSNPN; CDR2 reads SVGIG (reference sequence). There are 14 residues in the CDR3. CDR3 in amino acids: CAWSGPADESPLHF. The CDR3, as DNA: TGTGCCTGGAGTGGACCGGCGGATGAATCACCCCTCCACTTT.

The chain combines TRBV7-8 with TRBJ2-1; D remains unclear. Per germline, CDR1 SGHVS and CDR2 FQNEAQ. The CDR3 runs to 12 residues. The V end lost 5 bases, the J end lost 1 base, and 3 bases lay between the germline ends. The CDR3 here is CASSPSYNEQFF. The CDR3 DNA follows: TGTGCCAGCAGCCCTTCCTACAATGAGCAGTTCTTC. Supplemented by reference TRBV7-8 and TRBJ2-1, the full variable domain reads GAGVSQSPRYKVAKRGQDVALRCDPISGHVSLFWYQQALGQGPEFLTYFQNEAQLDKSGLPSDRFFAERPEGSVSTLKIQRTQQEDSAVYLCASSPSYNEQFFGPGTRLTVL.

The chain links TRBV5-1 to TRBJ1-4; 9 bases match TRBD1. Germline CDR1 and CDR2: SGHRS and YFSETQ. Unmatched junction bases numbered 4, after V lost 0 bases and J lost 7 bases. The length of the CDR3 is 15 residues. CDR3 sequence: CASSLGQGGTEKLFF. The DNA for the CDR3 is TGCGCCAGCAGCTTGGGACAGGGGGGTACTGAAAAACTGTTTTTT. The variable domain in full, with the rest retrieved from reference TRBV5-1 and TRBJ1-4, is KAGVTQTPRYLIKTRGQQVTLSCSPISGHRSVSWYQQTPGQGLQFLFEYFSETQRNKGNFPGRFSGRQFSNSRSEMNVSTLELGDSALYLCASSLGQGGTEKLFFGSGTQLSVL.

The chain is built from TRBV7-2 and TRBJ2-7; TRBD1 matches 7 bases. The CDR3 spans 13 residues. Looked up from germline, CDR1 is SGHTA and CDR2 is FQGNSA. The trim removed 4 bases at V and 3 bases at J, leaving 3 bases unmatched. The CDR3 sequence: CASSSTGIYEQYF. CDR3 bases: TGTGCCAGCAGCTCGACAGGGATCTACGAGCAGTACTTC. The full variable domain, with the rest looked up from reference TRBV7-2 and TRBJ2-7, is GAGVSQSPSNKVTEKGKDVELRCDPISGHTALYWYRQSLGQGLEFLIYFQGNSAPDKSGLPSDRFSAERTGGSVSTLTIQRTQQEDSAVYLCASSSTGIYEQYFGPGTRLTVT.

V is TRBV14 and J is TRBJ2-2; 10 nucleotides line up with TRBD1. This CDR3 has 15 residues. The germline V gene has CDR1 SGHDN and CDR2 FVKESK. V shed 3 bases, J shed 7 bases, and the junction held 5 bases outside the gene matches. As DNA, the CDR3 is TGTGCCAGCAGCCAGAGACAGGGGGCTTACGGGGAGCTGTTTTTT. As protein: CASSQRQGAYGELFF.

The CDR3 spells CASSLGRTIGTGELFF. The CDR3 DNA follows: TGCGCCAGCAGCTTGGGACGGACTATCGGCACCGGGGAGCTGTTTTTT. The chain couples TRBV5-1 to TRBJ2-2; weak D call: TRBD2 (6 bases). This CDR3 is 16 amino acids long. Trimming pared 0 bases from V and 4 bases from J, leaving 13 bases between. Per the germline V gene, CDR1 is SGHRS and CDR2 is YFSETQ.

The chain is built from TRBV4-1 and TRBJ1-2; D uncertain. This CDR3 is 14 amino acids long. The germline V gene encodes CDR1 MGHRA and CDR2 YSYEKL. The ends were cut back, 4 bases at V and 4 bases at J, with 13 bases in the middle. The CDR3 protein is CASSPQTDFYGYTF. The CDR3 region has the DNA TGCGCCAGCAGCCCCCAGACTGATTTCTATGGCTACACCTTC.

The chain employs TRBV11-3 and TRBJ2-1, with D unresolved. Germline V CDR1 and CDR2: SGHNT, YENEEA. The V end was cut by 3 bases, the J end by 2 bases, with 14 bases between. CDR3 length: 16 amino acids. The CDR3 region is CASSFVSEPPYNEQFF. CDR3 DNA sequence: TGTGCCAGCAGCTTCGTAAGCGAGCCTCCCTACAATGAGCAGTTCTTC. Full variable domain (missing parts from reference TRBV11-3 and TRBJ2-1): EAGVVQSPRYKIIEKKQPVAFWCNPISGHNTLYWYLQNLGQGPELLIRYENEEAVDDSQLPKDRFSAERLKGVDSTLKIQPAELGDSAVYLCASSFVSEPPYNEQFFGPGTRLTVL.

The chain has TRBV14 and TRBJ1-1; a possible D gene is TRBD1 (5 bases). Trimming took 1 base from V and 11 from J, leaving 14 bases between them. Germline lookup yields CDR1 SGHDN and CDR2 FVKESK. This CDR3 comprises 13 residues. The CDR3 DNA is TGTGCCAGCAGCCAAGGCTTTCAGGGTTTCGCTTTCTTT. As protein: CASSQGFQGFAFF.

The chain joins TRBV7-6 to TRBJ2-1, with no clear D. The CDR3 is 14 residues long. CDR1 is SGHVS and CDR2 is FNYEAQ in the germline V gene. Trimming took off 1 base at V and 7 bases at J, with 11 bases between the two ends. The DNA of the CDR3 is TGTGCCAGCAGCTTAGGTTTAGATTGGAATGAGCAGTTCTTC. Encoded protein: CASSLGLDWNEQFF.

This clone was counted a few times. This rearrangement joins TRBV30 to TRBJ1-1; D is ambiguous. V shed 0 bases and J shed 12 bases, with 14 bases lying between them. Germline CDR1 GTSNPN, CDR2 SVGIG (reference sequence). The CDR3 is 12 residues long. CDR3 nucleotides: TGTGCCTGGAGTGTAAAGCGGGGTGGGACTTTCTTT. It codes for CAWSVKRGGTFF.

This chain joins TRBV7-3 and TRBJ2-3, with TRBD2 matching 9 bases. V shed 2 bases and J 5 bases; nucleotides not matched to a gene: 8. The CDR3 covers 16 residues. Germline CDR1 and CDR2: SGHTA and FQGTGA. CDR3 sequence: CASSLLAGGYGDTQYF. The CDR3 nucleotides read TGTGCCAGCAGCTTACTGGCGGGAGGGTACGGAGATACGCAGTATTTT.

The chain recombines TRBV7-2 with TRBJ2-7; D is ambiguous. Trimming left V 5 bases short and J 7 bases short, with 18 bases between. The CDR3 covers 14 residues. CDR1 is SGHTA, CDR2 FQGNSA, per germline. CDR3 residues: CASSPQRDIREQYF. As DNA, the CDR3 is TGTGCCAGCAGCCCCCAAAGAGACATACGAGAGCAGTACTTC. Supplemented by reference TRBV7-2 and TRBJ2-7, the full variable domain reads GAGVSQSPSNKVTEKGKDVELRCDPISGHTALYWYRQSLGQGLEFLIYFQGNSAPDKSGLPSDRFSAERTGGSVSTLTIQRTQQEDSAVYLCASSPQRDIREQYFGPGTRLTVT.

The CDR3 DNA follows: TGTGCCAGCAGCTTAGTGGTTAGCGGGAACTCCTACAATGAGCAGTTCTTC. Translation: CASSLVVSGNSYNEQFF. V is TRBV11-3 and J is TRBJ2-1; 8 nucleotides line up with TRBD2. This CDR3 comprises 17 residues. After removal of 1 base from V and 0 bases from J, the junction contained 5 bases not matched to a gene. Germline CDR1 and CDR2: SGHNT and YENEEA.

The V gene is TRBV7-6, the J gene TRBJ2-1; 14 bases fit TRBD2. This CDR3 contains 17 residues. Per germline, CDR1 SGHVS and CDR2 FNYEAQ. The V and J ends lost 3 bases and 7 bases, in that order; junction bases with no gene match: 8. The CDR3 reads CASSFWTGLAGVNEQFF. The CDR3 nucleotides are TGTGCCAGCAGCTTTTGGACGGGACTAGCGGGAGTAAATGAGCAGTTCTTC.

This clone was seen only once. V and J are TRBV19 and TRBJ2-1; 7 bases agree with TRBD2. Germline CDR1 is LNHDA and CDR2 is SQIVND (reference sequence). The CDR3 covers 15 residues. The ends lost 7 bases at V and 8 bases at J; junction bases unmatched: 14. The CDR3 loop is CASMTWREGIYEQFF. As DNA, the CDR3 is TGTGCCAGTATGACGTGGAGGGAGGGGATATATGAGCAGTTCTTC.